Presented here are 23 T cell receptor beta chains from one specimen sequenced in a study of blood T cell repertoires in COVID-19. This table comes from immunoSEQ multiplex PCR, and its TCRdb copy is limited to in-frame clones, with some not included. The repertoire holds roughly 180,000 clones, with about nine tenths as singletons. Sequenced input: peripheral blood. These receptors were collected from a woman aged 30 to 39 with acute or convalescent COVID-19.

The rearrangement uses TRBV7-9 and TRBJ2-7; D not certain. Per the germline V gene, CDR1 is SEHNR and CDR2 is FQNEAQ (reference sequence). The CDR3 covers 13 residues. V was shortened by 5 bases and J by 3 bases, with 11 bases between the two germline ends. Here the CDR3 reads CASSPQAFYEQYF. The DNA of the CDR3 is TGTGCCAGCAGCCCTCAGGCTTTCTACGAGCAGTACTTC.

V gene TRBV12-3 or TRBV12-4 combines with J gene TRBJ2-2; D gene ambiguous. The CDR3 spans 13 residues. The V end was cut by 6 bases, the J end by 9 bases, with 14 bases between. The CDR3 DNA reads TGTGCCAGCAGAACTACCTATCCGAGGGAGCTGTTTTTT. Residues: CASRTTYPRELFF.

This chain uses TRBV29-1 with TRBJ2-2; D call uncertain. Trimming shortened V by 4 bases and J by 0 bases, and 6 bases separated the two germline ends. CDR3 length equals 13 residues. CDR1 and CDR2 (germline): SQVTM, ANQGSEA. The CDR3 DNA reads TGCAGCGTTGGGGCGCCGAACACCGGGGAGCTGTTTTTT. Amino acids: CSVGAPNTGELFF.

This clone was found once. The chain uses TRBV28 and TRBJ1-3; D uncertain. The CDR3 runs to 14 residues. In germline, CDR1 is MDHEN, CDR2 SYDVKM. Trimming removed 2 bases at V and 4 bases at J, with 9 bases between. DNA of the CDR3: TGTGCCAGCAGTTTAGCGGGGAAAGGAAACACCATATATTTT. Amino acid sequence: CASSLAGKGNTIYF.

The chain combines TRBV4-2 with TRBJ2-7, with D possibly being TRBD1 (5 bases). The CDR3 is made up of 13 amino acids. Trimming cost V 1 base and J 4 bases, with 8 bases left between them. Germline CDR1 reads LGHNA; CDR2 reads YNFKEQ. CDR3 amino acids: CASSQVKGYEQYF. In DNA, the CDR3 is TGTGCCAGCAGCCAAGTTAAGGGGTACGAGCAGTACTTC.

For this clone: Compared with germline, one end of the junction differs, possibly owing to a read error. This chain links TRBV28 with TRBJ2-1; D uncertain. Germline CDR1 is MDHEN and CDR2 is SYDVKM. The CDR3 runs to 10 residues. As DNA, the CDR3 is TGTGCCAGCAGTTTTCGCGTCCCGATCTTC. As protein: CASSFRVPIF.

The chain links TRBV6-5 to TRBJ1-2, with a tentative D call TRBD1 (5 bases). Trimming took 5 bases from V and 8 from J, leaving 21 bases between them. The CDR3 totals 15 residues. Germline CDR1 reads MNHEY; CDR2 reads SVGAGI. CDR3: CASSPPGEGARGYTF. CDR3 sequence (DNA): TGTGCCAGCAGTCCCCCGGGTGAAGGGGCGCGAGGCTACACCTTC.

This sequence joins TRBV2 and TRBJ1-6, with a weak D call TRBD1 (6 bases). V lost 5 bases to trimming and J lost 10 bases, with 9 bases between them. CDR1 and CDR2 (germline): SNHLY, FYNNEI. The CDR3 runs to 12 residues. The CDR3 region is CASSTGNSPLHF. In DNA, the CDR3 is TGTGCCAGCAGTACAGGGAACTCACCCCTCCACTTT.

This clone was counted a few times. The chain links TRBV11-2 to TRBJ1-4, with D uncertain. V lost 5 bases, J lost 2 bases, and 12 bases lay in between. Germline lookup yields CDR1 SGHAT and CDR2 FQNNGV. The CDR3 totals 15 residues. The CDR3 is CASSPGQVTNEKLFF. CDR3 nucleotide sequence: TGTGCCAGCAGCCCAGGCCAGGTCACTAATGAAAAACTGTTTTTT.

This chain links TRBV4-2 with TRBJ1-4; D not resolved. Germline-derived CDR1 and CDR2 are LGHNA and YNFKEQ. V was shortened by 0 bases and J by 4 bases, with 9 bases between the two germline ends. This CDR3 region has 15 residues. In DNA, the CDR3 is TGTGCCAGCAGCCAAGAACCCGGGGATAATGAAAAACTGTTTTTT. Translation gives CASSQEPGDNEKLFF.

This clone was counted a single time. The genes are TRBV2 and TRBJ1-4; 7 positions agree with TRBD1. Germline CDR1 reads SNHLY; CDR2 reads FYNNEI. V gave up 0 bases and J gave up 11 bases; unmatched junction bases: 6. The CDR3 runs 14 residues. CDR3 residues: CASSEAWQGDKLFF. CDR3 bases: TGTGCCAGCAGTGAAGCGTGGCAGGGGGACAAACTGTTTTTT.

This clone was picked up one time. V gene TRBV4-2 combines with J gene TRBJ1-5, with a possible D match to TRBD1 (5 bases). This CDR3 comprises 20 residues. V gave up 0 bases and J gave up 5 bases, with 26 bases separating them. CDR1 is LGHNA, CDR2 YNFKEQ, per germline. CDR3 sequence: CASSQDSKWGMTISDQPQHF. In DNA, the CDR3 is TGTGCCAGCAGCCAAGATTCTAAGTGGGGCATGACAATTTCAGATCAGCCCCAGCATTTT.

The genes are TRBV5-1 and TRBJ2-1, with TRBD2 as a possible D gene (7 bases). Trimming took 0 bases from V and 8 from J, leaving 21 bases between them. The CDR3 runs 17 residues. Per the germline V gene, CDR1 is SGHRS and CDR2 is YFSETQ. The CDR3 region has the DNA TGCGCCAGCAGCTTGGAAGGGGGGGCCAGGGCTTGGCATGAGCAGTTCTTC. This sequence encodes CASSLEGGARAWHEQFF.

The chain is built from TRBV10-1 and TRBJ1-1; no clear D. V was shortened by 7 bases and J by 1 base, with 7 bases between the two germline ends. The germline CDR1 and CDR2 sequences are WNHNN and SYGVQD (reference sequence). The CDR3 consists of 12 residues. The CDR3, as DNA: TGCGCCAGCAATGGCGGGAACACTGAAGCTTTCTTT. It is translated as CASNGGNTEAFF.

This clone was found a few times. The chain's CDR3 is CASSIDGRPEQYF. The CDR3 DNA follows: TGTGCCAGTAGTATAGACGGGAGGCCCGAGCAGTACTTC. V is TRBV19 and J is TRBJ2-7; 7 bases align to TRBD2. V shed 0 bases, J shed 6 bases, and the junction held 2 bases outside the gene matches. Germline values: CDR1 LNHDA, CDR2 SQIVND (reference sequence). The CDR3 contains 13 residues.

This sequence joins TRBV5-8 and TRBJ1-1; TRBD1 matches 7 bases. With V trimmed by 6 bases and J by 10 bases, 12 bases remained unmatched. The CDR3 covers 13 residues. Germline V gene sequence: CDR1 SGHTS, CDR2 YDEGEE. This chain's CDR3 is CASTQDRTGRAFF. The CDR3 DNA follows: TGTGCCAGCACCCAAGACCGGACAGGCAGAGCTTTCTTT.

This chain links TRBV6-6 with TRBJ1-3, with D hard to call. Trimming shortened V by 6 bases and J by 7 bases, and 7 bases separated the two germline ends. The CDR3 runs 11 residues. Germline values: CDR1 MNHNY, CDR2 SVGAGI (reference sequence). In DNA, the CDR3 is TGTGCCAGCAGAACGGGTAACACCATATATTTT. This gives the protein CASRTGNTIYF.

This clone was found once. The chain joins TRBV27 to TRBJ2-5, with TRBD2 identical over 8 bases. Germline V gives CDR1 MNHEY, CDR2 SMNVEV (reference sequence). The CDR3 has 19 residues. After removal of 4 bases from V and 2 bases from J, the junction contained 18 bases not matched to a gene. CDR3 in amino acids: CASSSKRKGSSGGQETQYF. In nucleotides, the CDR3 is TGTGCCAGCAGTTCCAAGAGAAAGGGCAGCAGCGGGGGACAAGAGACCCAGTACTTC.

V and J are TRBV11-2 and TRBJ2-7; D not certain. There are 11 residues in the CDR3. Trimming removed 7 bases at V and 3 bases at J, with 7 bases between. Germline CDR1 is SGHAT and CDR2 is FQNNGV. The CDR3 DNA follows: TGTGCCAGCACTAGTAGCTACGAGCAGTACTTC. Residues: CASTSSYEQYF.

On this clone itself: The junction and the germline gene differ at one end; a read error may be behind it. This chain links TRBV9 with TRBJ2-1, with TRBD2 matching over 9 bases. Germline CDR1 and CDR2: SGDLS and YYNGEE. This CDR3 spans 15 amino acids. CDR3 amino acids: CASSVTSGSYNEQLF. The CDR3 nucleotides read TGTGCCAGCAGCGTGACTAGCGGCTCCTACAATGAGCAGCTCTTC. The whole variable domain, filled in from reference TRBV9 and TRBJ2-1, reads DSGVTQTPKHLITATGQRVTLRCSPRSGDLSVYWYQQSLDQGLQFLIQYYNGEERAKGNILERFSAQQFPDLHSELNLSSLELGDSALYFCASSVTSGSYNEQLFGPGTRLTVL.

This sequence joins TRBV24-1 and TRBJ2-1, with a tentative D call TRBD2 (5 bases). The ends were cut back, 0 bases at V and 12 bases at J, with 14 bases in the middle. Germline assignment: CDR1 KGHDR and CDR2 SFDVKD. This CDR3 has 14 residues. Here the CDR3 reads CATSDLVHGGRQFF. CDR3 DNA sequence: TGTGCCACCAGTGATTTGGTTCACGGAGGTCGGCAGTTCTTC.

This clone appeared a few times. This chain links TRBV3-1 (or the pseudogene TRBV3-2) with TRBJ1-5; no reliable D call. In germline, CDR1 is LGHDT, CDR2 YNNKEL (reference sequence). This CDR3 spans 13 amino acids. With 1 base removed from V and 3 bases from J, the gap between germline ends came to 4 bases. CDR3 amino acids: CASSQVVNQPQHF. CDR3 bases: TGTGCCAGCAGCCAAGTCGTCAATCAGCCCCAGCATTTT.

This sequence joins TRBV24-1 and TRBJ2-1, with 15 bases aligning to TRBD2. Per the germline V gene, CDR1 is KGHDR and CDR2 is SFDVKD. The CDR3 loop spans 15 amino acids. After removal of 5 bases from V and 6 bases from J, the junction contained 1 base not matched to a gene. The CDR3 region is CATSGGLAGGNEQFF. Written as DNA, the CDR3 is TGTGCCACCAGTGGGGGACTAGCGGGAGGCAATGAGCAGTTCTTC.